The present T cell receptor (beta chain) was sequenced within a study of blood T cells in healthy people across ages. Whole-study findings and limits: Donors of long life had a larger count of naive CD4+ cells and greater diversity than aged donors.

Next came a second PCR, run for about 7 to 12 cycles, which used a sample-barcoded 5' primer along with a J-beta primer mix. Each cDNA molecule, via a template-switch adaptor with 12 random nucleotides, was tagged. From the 5' RACE reads, TCRdb called clonotypes with MiXCR, one entry per CDR3 protein. Here the sample spans hundreds of thousands of distinct CDR3 sequences, approximately 48% being singletons. This CDR3 contains 14 residues. Trimming took 6 bases from V and 3 from J, leaving 16 bases between them. CDR1 DFQATT and CDR2 SNEGSKA come from the germline V gene (reference sequence). On this clonotype: Its cognate antigen is unknown.

This chain joins TRBV20-1 and TRBJ2-3; D uncertain. This TCR was sampled from a man in his sixties in good health. The sample taken for sequencing was blood. The CDR3 here is CSADETGKTDTQYF. CDR3 coding DNA: TGCAGTGCGGACGAGACGGGCAAGACAGATACGCAGTATTTT.